This T cell receptor (beta chain) comes out of a study of T-cell reconstitution after alpha-beta-depleted transplantation in children. This clonotype has only a few counts. The TCRbeta library was prepared with unique molecular identifiers. MiXCR was run by TCRdb on the PCR reads, yielding one entry per CDR3 protein. The table lists more than 200,000 distinct CDR3 sequences, approximately 8.4% of them singletons. CDR1 is SGHTA, CDR2 FQGTGA, per germline. The CDR3 is 15 amino acids. V shed 5 bases, J shed 2 bases, and the junction held 7 bases outside the gene matches. Sequencing was performed on PBMCs, mostly from graft donor cells, taken 360 days after TCRalphabeta/CD19-depleted stem cell transplant. The V gene is TRBV7-3, the J gene TRBJ1-1; 8 nucleotides agree with TRBD1. The receptor was derived from a male patient between 2 and 15 years old who had a stem cell transplant for acute myeloid leukemia, so the T cells may come from the graft donor. CDR3 sequence (DNA): TGTGCCAGCAGCATTACCGGGACAGGAAACACTGAAGCTTTCTTT. Its protein is CASSITGTGNTEAFF.